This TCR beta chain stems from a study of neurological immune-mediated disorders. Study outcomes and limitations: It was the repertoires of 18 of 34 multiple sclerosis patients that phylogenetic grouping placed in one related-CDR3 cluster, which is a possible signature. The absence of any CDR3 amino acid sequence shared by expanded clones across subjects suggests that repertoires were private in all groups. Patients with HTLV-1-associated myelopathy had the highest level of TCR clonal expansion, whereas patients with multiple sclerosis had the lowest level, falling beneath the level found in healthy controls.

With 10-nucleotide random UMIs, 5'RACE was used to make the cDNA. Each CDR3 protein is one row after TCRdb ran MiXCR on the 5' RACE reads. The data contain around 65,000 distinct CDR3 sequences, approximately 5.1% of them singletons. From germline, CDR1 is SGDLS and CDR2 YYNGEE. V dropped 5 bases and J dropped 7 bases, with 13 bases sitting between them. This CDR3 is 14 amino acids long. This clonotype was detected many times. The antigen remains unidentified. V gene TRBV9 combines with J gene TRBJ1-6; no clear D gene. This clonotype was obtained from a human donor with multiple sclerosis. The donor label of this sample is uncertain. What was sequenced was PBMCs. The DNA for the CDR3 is TGTGCCAGCAGTTCTGGTCCGGGGAATTCACCCCTCCACTTT. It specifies CASSSGPGNSPLHF.